The sequence of this T cell receptor beta chain was determined in a study of Graves' ophthalmopathy and Graves' hyperthyroidism. RNA transcripts yielded amplified TCR beta CDR3 regions. The first-round RT-PCR employed HTBI primers together with the Qiagen OneStep RT-PCR kit. A multiplex PCR was then performed as the second round. TCRdb independently ran MiXCR on the multiplex PCR reads; one entry per CDR3 protein. The top ten hold approximately 13% of the sample, which has 350,000 or so distinct CDR3 sequences, roughly 16% seen once. The germline CDR1 and CDR2 sequences are SGHTA and FQGNSA. The CDR3 is made up of 12 amino acids. This clonotype was detected ten times or more. The junction does not match germline at one end; this may be a read error. Exclusion covered patients with other autoimmune diseases or uncontrolled infections (as well as pregnancy or lactation).

V gene TRBV7-2 combines with J gene TRBJ2-5; 16 nucleotides agree with TRBD2. The source is an adult man with Graves' ophthalmopathy. What was sequenced was peripheral blood. As DNA, the CDR3 is TGTGCCAGCAGCCCGGGACTAGCGGGGGGGAGATTC. It yields the protein CASSPGLAGGRF.